The rows below give T cell receptor beta chains drawn from one sample of a study of glioma-infiltrating T cells after dendritic cell vaccination. The repertoire was sequenced with immunoSEQ multiplex PCR; TCRdb's copy has only in-frame clones and lacks some. The sample consists of around 90,000 clones, around 80% of them appearing once. Sequenced material: blood, taken before dendritic cell vaccination. These receptors came from a human donor with glioblastoma. The CDR3 runs from the conserved cysteine through the conserved F or W. D genes are given only for firm matches. Size values are once, few and many counts, or a class for expanded clones, and some rows have none.

v_gene	j_gene	abundance	d_gene	CDR3nt	CDR3aa
TRBV5-1	TRBJ2-7	.	TRBD2	TGCGCCAGCAGCCGAATTGTACTCGGGACCCCGGGGGGATTTGTGCAGTACTTC	CASSRIVLGTPGGFVQYF
TRBV11-1	TRBJ2-7	.	TRBD1	TGTGCCAGCAGCCCAGGGGGCCTGCTTCCCTCCTACGAGCAGTACTTC	CASSPGGLLPSYEQYF
TRBV10-3	TRBJ1-2	.	TRBD1	TGTGCCATCAGGGGGGACAGGGCCACCTATGGCTACACCTTC	CAIRGDRATYGYTF
TRBV27	TRBJ1-5	.	.	TGTGCCAGCAGTTTGGCAGGGGTTGGACAGCCCCAGCATTTT	CASSLAGVGQPQHF
TRBV9	TRBJ2-1	.	TRBD2	TGTGCCAGCAGCCCGAACCCCCTAGCGGGGGGGCGTGGTGAGCAGTTCTTC	CASSPNPLAGGRGEQFF
TRBV19	TRBJ1-6	once	.	TGTGCCAGTAGTATCGTCAGGGATAGTTCACCCCTCCACTTT	CASSIVRDSSPLHF
TRBV14	TRBJ2-7	.	.	TGTGCCAGCAGCCACGCCTACGAGCAGTACTTC	CASSHAYEQYF
TRBV5-1	TRBJ2-2	.	.	TGCGCCAGCAGCTTGGGACTACCCGGGGAGCTGTTTTTT	CASSLGLPGELFF
TRBV7-9	TRBJ1-2	.	TRBD1	TGTGCCAGCAGCTTCCCACAGGGGTTGGGCTACACCTTC	CASSFPQGLGYTF
TRBV4-1	TRBJ2-7	.	TRBD2	TGCGCCAGCAGCCAAGAGTTTAGCGGGAGGAACAGCTCCTACGAGCAGTACTTC	CASSQEFSGRNSSYEQYF
TRBV6-1	TRBJ2-7	.	TRBD1	TGTGCCAGCAGTAAGGACAGGGTAAAGAACGAGCAGTACTTC	CASSKDRVKNEQYF
TRBV30	TRBJ2-7	once	TRBD1	TGTGCCTGGAGTGTACCGGGGACAGGGGCCTCCGAGCAGTACTTC	CAWSVPGTGASEQYF
TRBV30	TRBJ2-7	.	TRBD1	TGTGCCTGGAGCCCCCCTTTGGGACAGATAATTTTACCCACCTACGAGCAGTACTTC	CAWSPPLGQIILPTYEQYF
TRBV7-3	TRBJ2-7	.	.	TGTGCCAGCAGCCCTGCCTACTACGAGCAGTACTTC	CASSPAYYEQYF
TRBV30	TRBJ1-6	few	.	TGTGCCTGGATTCCCGCGTATAATTCACCCCTCCACTTT	CAWIPAYNSPLHF
TRBV27	TRBJ1-3	.	.	TGTGCCAGCAGTTTATTCCCCCCGATCTCCGCGATAGGAAACACCATATATTTT	CASSLFPPISAIGNTIYF
TRBV5-1	TRBJ2-6	.	.	TGCGCCAGCAGCTTGGACTACGGGGGCTCTGGGGCCAACGTCCTGACTTTC	CASSLDYGGSGANVLTF
TRBV30	TRBJ2-1	.	TRBD2	TGTGCCTGGTTGCTAGCGGGAGTTCACAATGAGCAGTTCTTC	CAWLLAGVHNEQFF
TRBV6-1	TRBJ2-2	few	TRBD1	TGTGCCAGCATGGTACAGGGGGCGGGTCGCGGGGAGCTGTTTTTT	CASMVQGAGRGELFF
TRBV19	TRBJ2-3	.	.	TGTGCCAGTAGTTGGACTACCTCAGATACGCAGTATTTT	CASSWTTSDTQYF
TRBV6-1	TRBJ1-1	.	.	TGTGCCAGCAGTGAAGCTACGACAGCCCGTGGGGGGTTCACTGAAGCTTTCTTT	CASSEATTARGGFTEAFF
TRBV6-5	TRBJ1-1	.	.	TGTGCCAGCAGTTATCGCCAGGGGCAGGAAGCTTTCTTT	CASSYRQGQEAFF
TRBV5-1	TRBJ1-4	few	TRBD1	TGCGCCAGCAGCTTTACCGGGACAGGGGGTGAAAAACTGTTTTTT	CASSFTGTGGEKLFF
TRBV2	TRBJ2-3	.	TRBD2	TGTGCCAGCAGTGGCCTAGCGGCAACAGATACGCAGTATTTT	CASSGLAATDTQYF
TRBV5-1	TRBJ2-3	.	TRBD1	TGCGCCAGCAGCTCTGGACAGGCTAGCACAGATACGCAGTATTTT	CASSSGQASTDTQYF
TRBV5-1	TRBJ1-2	.	.	TGCGCCAGCAGCTGGGCGGGTCGTGAGGGAGGCTACACCTTC	CASSWAGREGGYTF
TRBV2	TRBJ2-7	once	TRBD1	TGTGCCAGAGCCCAGACAGGGGGCCTGGCCGAGCAGTACTTC	CARAQTGGLAEQYF
TRBV19	TRBJ1-1	.	.	TGTGCCAGTAGTTCCAGGGCATTTGTTACTGAAGCTTTCTTT	CASSSRAFVTEAFF